The clone carrying this T cell receptor (beta chain) has just a few counts. Germline V gene data show CDR1 as SNHLY and CDR2 as FYNNEI. The germline V and J ends were trimmed by 3 bases and 5 bases, with 13 bases remaining between them. The CDR3 is 14 residues long. The data belong to a study of low-dose radiotherapy and immunotherapy resistance in tumors. About the research overall: Cohort 1 got 0.5 Gy per fraction every 2 weeks, 6.5 Gy in total. The treatment that patients received was intravenous nivolumab 240 mg every two weeks plus ipilimumab 1 mg/kg every six weeks. Each two-week cycle included intravenous cyclophosphamide 200 mg/m2, given one day before radiation and immunotherapy. Oral aspirin 300 mg was taken by patients daily for four cycles from cycle 1 day 1.

TRAV- and TRBV-specific primers, spanning alpha and beta chains, primed first-strand cDNA. A roughly 19-cycle PCR with a constant-region primer and V-primer adapter amplified TCRs. In TCRdb, the reads were re-called with MiXCR into one record per CDR3 protein. The repertoire includes 14,000 to 15,000 distinct CDR3 sequences, roughly 50% of them detected once, and 3.5% to 4.5% sits in the top ten. The clonotype was recovered from a human donor with advanced metastatic prostate, ovarian, gallbladder or colorectal cancer (not recorded which). This table probably holds off-target reads from a library built for another chain. V gene TRBV2 combines with J gene TRBJ1-1; D ambiguous. The CDR3 here is CASSDRSKWTEAFF. CDR3 DNA sequence: TGTGCCAGCAGTGACAGGTCGAAGTGGACTGAAGCTTTCTTT. The full variable domain, with the rest looked up from reference TRBV2 and TRBJ1-1, is EPEVTQTPSHQVTQMGQEVILRCVPISNHLYFYWYRQILGQKVEFLVSFYNNEISEKSEIFDDQFSVERPDGSNFTLKIRSTKLEDSAMYFCASSDRSKWTEAFFGQGTRLTVV.